This entry concerns a single TCR beta chain. Antigen unknown. Amplified TCR beta CDR3 regions came from RNA transcripts. A set of HTBI primers served as the primers for a first-round RT-PCR of the TCR CDR3. One entry per CDR3 protein, called by TCRdb with MiXCR from the multiplex PCR reads. The sample has 560,000 or so distinct CDR3 sequences, under 60% seen once. Graves' hyperthyroidism was deemed stable absent ophthalmopathy progression within 18 months. The data were taken from a study of T cells in Graves' hyperthyroidism and ophthalmopathy. Germline V gene sequence: CDR1 ENHRY, CDR2 SYGVKD. V dropped 2 bases and J dropped 6 bases, with 13 bases sitting between them. This CDR3 is 14 amino acids long. The study, taken as a whole, reports: Among clonotypes expanded in thyroid above 0.001, most were also found in blood.

Sequencing input: peripheral blood or thyroid tissue (not recorded which). This chain uses TRBV10-3 with TRBJ1-2; possible D gene TRBD1, 6 bases. This clonotype originated in a woman between 18 and 30 years old with Graves' hyperthyroidism. The CDR3 DNA reads TGTGCCATCAGTGAGGGGGACCCAGGGGATGGCTACACCTTC. It encodes CAISEGDPGDGYTF.